The sequence of this T cell receptor (beta chain) was determined in a study of technical replicates of blood from several donors. TCRdb keeps only in-frame clones here, not all; method: immunoSEQ multiplex PCR. The profile shows about 70,000 clones, approximately 97% of them singletons. V was clipped by 11 bases and J by 4 bases; unmatched bases: 7. CDR1 and CDR2 from the germline V gene are MDHEN and SYDVKM. The CDR3 is 13 amino acids. The sequence came from a human donor in good health. Sequencing input: T cells isolated from PBMCs. The chain links TRBV28 to TRBJ1-2; TRBD1 aligns across 10 bases. The CDR3: CAYKTGGGYGYTF. DNA for the CDR3: TGTGCCTATAAGACAGGGGGCGGCTATGGCTACACCTTC.